A single sample is the source of the 23 T cell receptor beta chains below, sequenced in a study of shared clonotypes between healthy human individuals (dated by TCRdb to 2018 to 2021). CD8 naive samples consisted of CD45RO-negative cells that were positively selected for CCR7, yielding a CD45RA+CCR7+ population without TemRA cells. The library was generated by the immunoSEQ multiplex PCR assay. Not all clones reach the TCRdb copy of this immuneACCESS table, which keeps in-frame sequences only. Checked studies attribute under half of the gap to unresolved V genes and leave the rest unexplained. This sample holds around 1,900,000 clones; just over 90% were observed only once. About 1.7% of the sample is in the top ten clones. Sequencing was carried out using naive CD8+ T cells from PBMCs. Explained via the paper, the cell subset or site label denotes: CD45RA+CCR7+. The source is a man younger than 35 in good health. Some clones in this sample may be carry-over from other donors' samples.

V is TRBV12-5 and J is TRBJ2-7; TRBD1 matches at 9 bases. CDR3 length: 17 residues. Per germline, CDR1 LGHNT and CDR2 FRNRAP. V lost 6 bases and J lost 2; bases outside the gene matches: 14. CDR3 DNA sequence: TGTGCTAGTGGCCGAACCCCGACAGGGGGAGACACCTACGAGCAGTACTTC. Protein product: CASGRTPTGGDTYEQYF.

This chain uses TRBV4-1 with TRBJ2-1; no firm D call. Germline loops: CDR1 MGHRA, CDR2 YSYEKL. V dropped 1 base and J dropped 0 bases, with 13 bases sitting between them. The CDR3 has 17 residues. The DNA for the CDR3 is TGCGCCAGCAGCCAAGTATTTAGCATCTCCTCCTACAATGAGCAGTTCTTC. Its translation: CASSQVFSISSYNEQFF.

The chain links TRBV18 to TRBJ2-1; D gene unclear. The CDR3 consists of 14 residues. Germline V gene data show CDR1 as KGHSH and CDR2 as LQKENI. V lost 8 bases and J 7 bases, leaving 18 bases between the germline ends. The CDR3 loop reads CASTGDGPWNEQFF. In DNA, the CDR3 is TGTGCCAGCACCGGAGATGGGCCCTGGAATGAGCAGTTCTTC. Full variable domain (missing parts from reference TRBV18 and TRBJ2-1): NAGVMQNPRHLVRRRGQEARLRCSPMKGHSHVYWYRQLPEEGLKFMVYLQKENIIDESGMPKERFSAEFPKEGPSILRIQQVVRGDSAAYFCASTGDGPWNEQFFGPGTRLTVL.

A note on this clone: At one end, the junction sequence differs from germline, possibly due to a read error. This sequence joins TRBV9 and TRBJ2-1; D assignment may be TRBD1 or TRBD2 (5 bases each). CDR3 size: 16 residues. Per germline, CDR1 SGDLS and CDR2 YYNGEE. In DNA, the CDR3 is TGTGCCAGCACCGTAAGCCGGGACGAGGAGCGCAATGAGCAGTTCTTC. It encodes CASTVSRDEERNEQFF.

The CDR3 region has the DNA TGTGCCAGTTGGGGGAGATCGTCCTACGAGCAGTACTTC. The encoded protein is CASWGRSSYEQYF. The genes are TRBV28 and TRBJ2-7; D tentatively reads TRBD1 or TRBD2 (5 bases each). Germline CDR1 reads MDHEN; CDR2 reads SYDVKM. The CDR3 loop spans 13 amino acids. V lost 9 bases to trimming and J lost 1 base, with 13 bases between them.

Turning to this clone: Additional DNA sequences in this sample encode the identical CDR3. The V and J genes are TRBV11-2 and TRBJ2-7; no clear D. V was pared by 5 bases and J by 0 bases, with 8 bases between. Germline CDR1 reads SGHAT; CDR2 reads FQNNGV. The CDR3 is 13 amino acids. CDR3 in DNA: TGTGCCAGCAGCCTTGTTAGCTCCTACGAGCAGTACTTC. Translating it yields CASSLVSSYEQYF.

The J gene is TRBJ2-2, the V gene TRBV9; D is perhaps TRBD2 (6 bases). V lost 0 bases and J 3 bases, leaving 12 bases between the germline ends. This CDR3 comprises 16 residues. The germline gives CDR1 SGDLS, CDR2 YYNGEE. CDR3 bases: TGTGCCAGCAGCGTAGAAAGGGACTTTTACACCGGGGAGCTGTTTTTT. Protein product: CASSVERDFYTGELFF.

This sequence joins TRBV27 and TRBJ1-1; no clear D. Germline-derived CDR1 and CDR2 are MNHEY and SMNVEV (reference sequence). The CDR3 has 18 residues. Trimming cost V 0 bases and J 3 bases, with 20 bases left between them. CDR3 sequence: CASSLSRPYGLYYTEAFF. DNA of the CDR3: TGTGCCAGCAGTTTATCAAGACCGTACGGGTTGTATTACACTGAAGCTTTCTTT.

Concerning this clone itself: The sample holds other DNA sequences that translate to the same CDR3. The rearrangement uses TRBV27 and TRBJ2-3; TRBD2 might be the D (6 bases). The germline V and J ends were trimmed by 3 bases and 6 bases, with 7 bases remaining between them. This CDR3 comprises 12 residues. The germline gives CDR1 MNHEY, CDR2 SMNVEV (reference sequence). CDR3 nucleotides: TGTGCCAGCAGTTTTGGGGGGGATACGCAGTATTTT. It is translated as CASSFGGDTQYF.

The gene calls are TRBV2 and TRBJ2-7; D gene ambiguous. CDR1 SNHLY and CDR2 FYNNEI come from the germline V gene. The CDR3 is made up of 10 amino acids. Trimming left V 3 bases short and J 3 bases short, with 0 bases between. CDR3 sequence reads: CASSDYEQYF. CDR3 DNA: TGTGCCAGCAGTGACTACGAGCAGTACTTC.

The genes are TRBV7-2 and TRBJ2-7; no clear D. The germline CDR1 and CDR2 sequences are SGHTA and FQGNSA. The length of the CDR3 is 13 residues. Trimming took 4 bases from V and 3 from J, leaving 10 bases between them. This CDR3 reads CASSSPDGYEQYF. DNA of the CDR3: TGTGCCAGCAGCTCGCCGGACGGCTACGAGCAGTACTTC.

The genes are TRBV29-1 and TRBJ1-2, with D hard to call. Trimming took 2 bases from V and 7 from J, leaving 8 bases between them. The CDR3 spans 11 residues. CDR1 and CDR2 from the germline V gene are SQVTM and ANQGSEA. CDR3 in amino acids: CSVESPPGYTF. The CDR3 DNA follows: TGCAGCGTTGAATCCCCACCTGGCTACACCTTC.

The CDR3 DNA is TGCGCCAGCAGCGAAAGGACCTCACCCACAGATACGCAGTATTTT. The encoded protein is CASSERTSPTDTQYF. The chain combines TRBV4-1 with TRBJ2-3; D not resolved. The CDR3 covers 15 residues. CDR1 and CDR2 (germline): MGHRA, YSYEKL. Trimming removed 5 bases at V and 2 bases at J, with 14 bases between.

Of note for this clone: The sample holds other DNA sequences that translate to the same CDR3. V usage is TRBV9 and J usage is TRBJ1-1; a weak D match, TRBD1 (6 bases). V gave up 3 bases and J gave up 5 bases, with 11 bases separating them. The length of the CDR3 is 13 residues. The V gene's germline CDR1 is SGDLS and CDR2 YYNGEE. CDR3 region: CASSEGGGTEAFF. The CDR3 DNA reads TGTGCCAGCAGCGAGGGAGGGGGGACTGAAGCTTTCTTT.

V is TRBV14 and J is TRBJ2-7, with no clear D. Germline-derived CDR1 and CDR2 are SGHDN and FVKESK. V lost 4 bases, J lost 4 bases, and 5 bases lay in between. The CDR3 extends over 11 amino acids. The CDR3, as DNA: TGTGCCAGCAGCCTTATATACGAGCAGTACTTC. It yields the protein CASSLIYEQYF.

This rearrangement joins TRBV5-1 to TRBJ2-1, with TRBD2 identical over 11 bases. CDR1 is SGHRS and CDR2 is YFSETQ in the germline V gene. J lost 8 bases, V lost 4 bases, and 8 bases had no gene match. The CDR3 runs to 15 residues. The CDR3 loop is CASSLRLAGLDEQFF. For the CDR3, the DNA is TGCGCCAGCAGCCTCAGACTAGCGGGACTTGATGAGCAGTTCTTC.

The chain uses TRBV4-1 and TRBJ2-1, with 10 nucleotides matching TRBD2. J gave up 8 bases and V 2 bases, and 9 bases lay outside the gene matches. Germline lookup yields CDR1 MGHRA and CDR2 YSYEKL. This CDR3 spans 16 amino acids. CDR3 residues: CASSQRRLAGADEQFF. In DNA, the CDR3 is TGCGCCAGCAGCCAACGTCGGCTAGCGGGAGCCGATGAGCAGTTCTTC.

This clone showed up just once. The chain recombines TRBV29-1 with TRBJ1-2; no definite D call. Trimming took off 7 bases at V and 6 bases at J, with 6 bases between the two ends. This CDR3 region has 9 residues. The germline V gene has CDR1 SQVTM and CDR2 ANQGSEA. The CDR3 nucleotides read TGCAGCGGCGAGGATGGCTACACCTTC. This gives the protein CSGEDGYTF.

This clone was seen a handful of times. V usage is TRBV9 and J usage is TRBJ1-5; no clear D gene. This CDR3 contains 14 residues. The V gene lost 0 bases and the J gene lost 7 bases, with 11 bases spanning the gap. The germline CDR1 and CDR2 sequences are SGDLS and YYNGEE. CDR3 region: CASSVGSLGQPQHF. The CDR3 coding sequence is TGTGCCAGCAGCGTAGGAAGTTTAGGGCAGCCCCAGCATTTT.

This chain joins TRBV29-1 and TRBJ1-1; a weak D match, TRBD1 (6 bases). V lost 7 bases to trimming and J lost 8 bases, with 14 bases between them. The germline V gene has CDR1 SQVTM and CDR2 ANQGSEA. This CDR3 region has 11 residues. The CDR3 bases are TGCAGCGGGGTGGGGGCGTACGAAGCTTTCTTT. As protein: CSGVGAYEAFF. Full variable domain (remainder filled in from reference TRBV29-1 and TRBJ1-1): SAVISQKPSRDICQRGTSLTIQCQVDSQVTMMFWYRQQPGQSLTLIATANQGSEATYESGFVIDKFPISRPNLTFSTLTVSNMSPEDSSIYLCSGVGAYEAFFGQGTRLTVV.

On this clone itself: This likely stems from a read error, as it lies one base from a far larger clone. This CDR3 is missing its conserved last phenylalanine or tryptophan, likely due to a read error. This rearrangement joins TRBV28 to TRBJ2-7; possible D gene TRBD1, 6 bases. CDR3 size: 16 residues. In germline, CDR1 is MDHEN, CDR2 SYDVKM. V was cut by 5 bases and J by 1 base, with 18 bases left in between. The CDR3 coding sequence is TGTGCCAGCAGTACTTCAGCACAGGGCCGTTCCTACGAGCAGTACCTC. Translation: CASSTSAQGRSYEQYL.

V usage is TRBV15 and J usage is TRBJ2-5; D unresolved. Per germline, CDR1 LNHNV and CDR2 YYDKDF (reference sequence). The CDR3 has 14 amino acids. V was cut by 1 base and J by 5 bases, with 11 bases left in between. DNA of the CDR3: TGTGCCACCAGCAGAGCCCGGAGTAGGGAGACCCAGTACTTC. It is translated as CATSRARSRETQYF.

This clone was counted once. This same CDR3 is encoded by further DNA sequences in the sample. The rearrangement links TRBV9 to TRBJ2-3; the D is unclear. With 1 base removed from V and 6 bases from J, the gap between germline ends came to 6 bases. This CDR3 region has 12 residues. Per germline, CDR1 SGDLS and CDR2 YYNGEE. As DNA, the CDR3 is TGTGCCAGCAGCGTATCAAGTGATACGCAGTATTTT. This codes for CASSVSSDTQYF.